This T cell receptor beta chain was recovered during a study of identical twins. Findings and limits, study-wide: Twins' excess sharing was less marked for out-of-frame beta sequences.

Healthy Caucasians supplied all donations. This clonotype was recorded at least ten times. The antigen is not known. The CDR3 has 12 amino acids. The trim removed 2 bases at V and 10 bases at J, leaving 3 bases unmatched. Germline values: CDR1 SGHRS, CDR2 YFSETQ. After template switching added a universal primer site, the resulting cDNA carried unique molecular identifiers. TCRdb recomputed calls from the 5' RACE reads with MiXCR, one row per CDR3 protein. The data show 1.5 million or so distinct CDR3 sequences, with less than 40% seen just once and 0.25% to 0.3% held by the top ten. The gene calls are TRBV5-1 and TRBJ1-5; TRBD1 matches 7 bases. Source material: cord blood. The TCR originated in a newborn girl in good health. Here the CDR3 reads CASSLTGEPQHF. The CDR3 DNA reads TGCGCCAGCAGCTTAACAGGGGAACCCCAGCATTTT. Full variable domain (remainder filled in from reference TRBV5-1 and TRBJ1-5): KAGVTQTPRYLIKTRGQQVTLSCSPISGHRSVSWYQQTPGQGLQFLFEYFSETQRNKGNFPGRFSGRQFSNSRSEMNVSTLELGDSALYLCASSLTGEPQHFGDGTRLSIL.